Following are 23 T cell receptor beta chains from one sample sequenced in a study of cytomegalovirus exposure and HLA in healthy donors. A multiplex PCR was run with 60 Vbeta primers and 13 Jbeta primers. Assay used: immunoSEQ multiplex PCR; TCRdb lists only in-frame clones, some missing. Among some 57,000 clones, roughly 90% were seen once, and the ten largest hold less than 1.6%. The sequenced sample consisted of PBMCs. Receptors originate from a young man in good health and CMV-seropositive.

This rearrangement joins TRBV18 to TRBJ2-7, with 8 bases matching TRBD2. The CDR3 contains 17 residues. J gave up 5 bases and V 2 bases, and 14 bases lay outside the gene matches. CDR1 is KGHSH and CDR2 is LQKENI in the germline V gene. Here the CDR3 DNA reads TGTGCCAGCTCACCAGCCCTTTCGGGAGGGATTGAGAACGAGCAGTACTTC. It is translated as CASSPALSGGIENEQYF.

This chain uses TRBV27 with TRBJ2-1; 7 bases are shared with TRBD1. CDR3 length: 16 amino acids. The germline V gene has CDR1 MNHEY and CDR2 SMNVEV (reference sequence). J was trimmed by 0 bases and V by 5 bases; bases with no gene match: 7. The CDR3: CASSTNRGSSYNEQFF. CDR3 DNA: TGTGCCAGCAGTACGAACAGGGGTAGCTCCTACAATGAGCAGTTCTTC.

V is TRBV14 and J is TRBJ2-5; 11 bases line up with TRBD1. Germline lookup yields CDR1 SGHDN and CDR2 FVKESK. With 5 bases clipped from V and 4 bases from J, the junction kept 9 bases outside the gene matches. The CDR3 consists of 16 residues. As DNA, the CDR3 is TGTGCCAGCAGCACCCGGACAGGGGGCATTTCAGAGACCCAGTACTTC. This codes for CASSTRTGGISETQYF.

In nucleotides, the CDR3 is TGTGCCAGCAGTCAGGTTGGGCAGGGAACCTACGAGCAGTACTTC. Amino acid sequence: CASSQVGQGTYEQYF. The chain links TRBV6-5 to TRBJ2-7; possible D gene TRBD1, 5 bases. Germline V gives CDR1 MNHEY, CDR2 SVGAGI. Trimming stripped 5 bases from V and 2 bases from J, with 16 bases between. The length of the CDR3 is 15 residues.

The J gene is TRBJ2-1, the V gene TRBV30; 13 nucleotides match TRBD2. This CDR3 is 15 amino acids long. Germline V gene lookup returns CDR1 GTSNPN and CDR2 SVGIG (reference sequence). Losses at the gene ends were 0 bases for V and 9 bases for J; bases not matched to a gene: 5. For the CDR3, the DNA is TGTGCCTGGAGTGTGGGACTAGCGGGAAGGGCTGAGCAGTTCTTC. It translates to CAWSVGLAGRAEQFF.

This chain joins TRBV12-5 and TRBJ1-1, with 11 bases fitting TRBD1. The J segment lost 5 bases and the V segment lost 3 bases, leaving 5 bases of the junction unmatched. There are 15 residues in the CDR3. Germline assignment: CDR1 LGHNT and CDR2 FRNRAP. CDR3 protein: CASGFYGQGATEAFF. The DNA of the CDR3 is TGTGCTAGTGGTTTCTATGGACAGGGGGCTACTGAAGCTTTCTTT.

V usage is TRBV28 and J usage is TRBJ1-5; maybe TRBD1 (6 bases). The CDR3 totals 19 residues. The V and J ends lost 6 bases and 1 base respectively, with 25 bases between them. Germline-derived CDR1 and CDR2 are MDHEN and SYDVKM. The CDR3 DNA follows: TGTGCCAGCAGGCCACCTACAGGGACGTTGGGGTGGAGCAATCAGCCCCAGCATTTT. It codes for CASRPPTGTLGWSNQPQHF. The entire variable domain, with the rest obtained from reference TRBV28 and TRBJ1-5, is as follows: DVKVTQSSRYLVKRTGEKVFLECVQDMDHENMFWYRQDPGLGLRLIYFSYDVKMKEKGDIPEGYSVSREKKERFSLILESASTNQTSMYLCASRPPTGTLGWSNQPQHFGDGTRLSIL.

The CDR3 bases are TGTGCCATCTTGCACCGGGACAGGGGTCGATCGGATACGCAGTATTTT. Its translation is CAILHRDRGRSDTQYF. V gene TRBV21-1 combines with J gene TRBJ2-3; TRBD1, the table's D call, was not compared with the DNA. TRBV21-1 is termed a pseudogene. The CDR3 covers 16 residues.

Points on this clone: The junction departs from germline at one end; a sequencing error may be responsible. The CDR3 protein is CSSSFDSWGLPGELFF. In DNA form, the CDR3 reads TGTTCCAGCAGCTTTGACTCGTGGGGGCTACCCGGGGAGCTGTTTTTT. This chain links TRBV7-9 with TRBJ2-2, with D maybe TRBD1 (6 bases). Germline V lookup: CDR1 SEHNR, CDR2 FQNEAQ (reference sequence). This CDR3 is built from 16 residues.

This clone was seen only once. The chain links TRBV6-6 to TRBJ1-6; D call uncertain. Germline V gene data show CDR1 as MNHNY and CDR2 as SVGAGI (reference sequence). CDR3 length: 12 amino acids. V lost 0 bases to trimming and J lost 15 bases, with 9 bases between them. The DNA of the CDR3 is TGTGCCAGCAGTTACTCGGGTGACAACCTCCACTTT. It specifies CASSYSGDNLHF.

The chain links TRBV14 to TRBJ2-7; TRBD2 is a possible D gene (6 bases). The CDR3 sequence is 17 residues long. In germline, CDR1 is SGHDN, CDR2 FVKESK. V lost 0 bases and J lost 4, with 19 bases in between. DNA for the CDR3: TGTGCCAGCAGCCAAGAGTCGAGACTAGTGGGACGGTACGAGCAGTACTTC. Its translation is CASSQESRLVGRYEQYF.

The rearrangement joins TRBV7-4 to TRBJ1-2; D is undetermined. There are 11 residues in the CDR3. Germline V gene sequence: CDR1 SGHVT, CDR2 SQSDAQ. V lost 2 bases and J lost 8, with 6 bases in between. CDR3 nucleotide sequence: TGTGCCAGCAGCTTACAGAAGGGCTACACCTTC. Translation gives CASSLQKGYTF.

The CDR3 DNA reads TGTGCCAGCTCTCCTGTAGGACTGTGGGAGACCCAGTACTTC. It is translated as CASSPVGLWETQYF. The chain joins TRBV18 to TRBJ2-5, with D maybe TRBD2 (5 bases). Trimming took 6 bases from V and 5 from J, leaving 16 bases between them. Germline V gives CDR1 KGHSH, CDR2 LQKENI. The CDR3 loop spans 14 amino acids.

The chain uses TRBV5-1 and TRBJ1-1; TRBD1 might be the D (5 bases). This CDR3 contains 13 residues. Trimming removed 3 bases at V and 4 bases at J, with 10 bases between. Germline values: CDR1 SGHRS, CDR2 YFSETQ. The CDR3 nucleotides read TGCGCCAGCAGCTGGGGGGGTGGCACTGAAGCTTTCTTT. It encodes CASSWGGGTEAFF.

J is TRBJ1-3 and V is TRBV16; no clear D. This CDR3 comprises 16 residues. The germline V gene encodes CDR1 KGHSY and CDR2 FQNENV. V lost 4 bases and J 0 bases, leaving 13 bases between the germline ends. As DNA, the CDR3 is TGTGCCAGCAGCCCCCTCCTCGCGCACTCTGGAAACACCATATATTTT. The encoded protein is CASSPLLAHSGNTIYF.

This chain links TRBV7-9 with TRBJ1-2, with 10 bases fitting TRBD1. V trimming: 5 bases; J trimming: 7 bases; junction bases outside the gene matches: 10. The CDR3 spans 15 residues. Germline V CDR1 and CDR2: SEHNR, FQNEAQ (reference sequence). In DNA form, the CDR3 reads TGTGCCAGCAGCCCGTCCCGGGACAGGGGTGCTGGCTACACCTTC. It is translated as CASSPSRDRGAGYTF.

The chain's CDR3 is CASSFSLYSNQPQHF. CDR3 coding DNA: TGTGCCAGTAGTTTCAGTCTGTATAGCAATCAGCCCCAGCATTTT. The genes are TRBV19 and TRBJ1-5; D is undetermined. The CDR3 runs to 15 residues. Germline assignment: CDR1 LNHDA and CDR2 SQIVND (reference sequence). V lost 5 bases to trimming and J lost 0 bases, with 11 bases between them.

Notes on this clone: One junction end disagrees with the germline gene, perhaps due to a read error. The V and J genes are TRBV18 and TRBJ2-1; 13 positions match TRBD2. CDR1 KGHSH and CDR2 LQKENI come from the germline V gene. The CDR3 has 16 residues. CDR3 sequence (DNA): TGTGCCAGCTCACCACGGACTAGCGGGAGCTACAATGGGCAGTTCTTC. Its protein is CASSPRTSGSYNGQFF.

This clone was counted once. The V call is TRBV9, the J call TRBJ2-2; 7 bases line up with TRBD1. Trimming took 1 base from V and 5 from J; bases not matched to a gene: 11. Per the germline V gene, CDR1 is SGDLS and CDR2 is YYNGEE. This CDR3 has 17 amino acids. In nucleotides, the CDR3 is TGTGCCAGCAGCGTATCCCAGACAGGGTCGGTTACCGGGGAGCTGTTTTTT. As protein: CASSVSQTGSVTGELFF.

V gene TRBV28 combines with J gene TRBJ2-1; 8 bases are a match to TRBD2. This CDR3 comprises 14 residues. V shed 6 bases, J shed 7 bases, and the junction held 8 bases outside the gene matches. The germline V gene has CDR1 MDHEN and CDR2 SYDVKM. CDR3 bases: TGTGCCAGCAGCGGGGGGGGTTCAAGGAATGAGCAGTTCTTC. Encoded protein: CASSGGGSRNEQFF.

The V and J genes are TRBV19 and TRBJ2-5, with 8 bases identical to TRBD2. The J call is uncertain, as TRBJ2-7 better fits the DNA end. CDR1 and CDR2 from the germline V gene are LNHDA and SQIVND (reference sequence). The CDR3 loop spans 14 amino acids. The CDR3 nucleotides read TGTGCCAGTAGTTCGACTAGCGACACTTACGAGCAGTACTTC. It yields the protein CASSSTSDTYEQYF.

A few counts support this clone. The V gene is TRBV2, the J gene TRBJ2-5; TRBD2 might be the D (6 bases). Trimming took off 4 bases at V and 3 bases at J, with 9 bases between the two ends. The CDR3 is 13 residues long. CDR1 is SNHLY and CDR2 is FYNNEI in the germline V gene. CDR3 loop: CASSVRGEETQYF. The CDR3 bases are TGTGCCAGCAGTGTCCGCGGGGAAGAGACCCAGTACTTC.

The CDR3 sequence: CASSQNGEWYNEQFF. CDR3 in DNA: TGTGCCAGCAGCCAAAACGGGGAATGGTACAATGAGCAGTTCTTC. The gene calls are TRBV11-3 and TRBJ2-1; a weak D match, TRBD2 (5 bases). Germline V CDR1 and CDR2: SGHNT, YENEEA. Trimming removed 5 bases at V and 4 bases at J, with 15 bases between. The CDR3 has 15 residues.